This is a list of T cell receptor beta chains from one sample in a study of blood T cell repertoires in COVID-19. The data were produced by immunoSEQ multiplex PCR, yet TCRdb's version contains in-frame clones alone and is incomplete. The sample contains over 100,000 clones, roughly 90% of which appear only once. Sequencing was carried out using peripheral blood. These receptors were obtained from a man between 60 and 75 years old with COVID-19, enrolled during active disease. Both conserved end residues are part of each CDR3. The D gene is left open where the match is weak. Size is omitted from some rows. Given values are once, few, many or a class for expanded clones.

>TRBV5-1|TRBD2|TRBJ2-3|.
TGCGCCAGCAGCTTGGGGGCGTCTAGCGGGGGCACAGATACGCAGTATTTT
CASSLGASSGGTDTQYF
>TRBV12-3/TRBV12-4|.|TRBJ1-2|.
TGTGCCAGCAGTTTAGCCAGGAACTATGGCTACACCTTC
CASSLARNYGYTF
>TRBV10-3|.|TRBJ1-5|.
TGTGCCATCAGCTCGGGGTCTCTGAAGGAGCCCCAGCATTTT
CAISSGSLKEPQHF
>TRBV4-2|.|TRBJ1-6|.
TGTGCCAGCAGCCAAGTAATGAATTCACCCCTCCACTTT
CASSQVMNSPLHF
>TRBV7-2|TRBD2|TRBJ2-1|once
TGTGCCAGCAGCTCCCGACTAGCGGGGGACTACAATGAGCAGTTCTTC
CASSSRLAGDYNEQFF
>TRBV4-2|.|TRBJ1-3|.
TGTGCCAGCAGCCAAGATGGGACATCTGGAAACACCATATATTTT
CASSQDGTSGNTIYF
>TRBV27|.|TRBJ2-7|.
.
CASSLERDSYEQYF
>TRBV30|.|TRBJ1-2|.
TGTGCCTGGAGTCCCTGGGGACAAAGCTATGGCTACACCTTC
CAWSPWGQSYGYTF
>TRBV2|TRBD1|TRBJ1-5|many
TGTGCCAGCAACCCGGGACAGCCTGGGAATCAGCCCCAGCATTTT
CASNPGQPGNQPQHF
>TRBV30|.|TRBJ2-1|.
TGTGCCTGGACGCGGGACGTATCACTCCATGAGCAGTTCTTC
CAWTRDVSLHEQFF
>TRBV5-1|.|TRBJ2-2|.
TGCGCCAGCAGCATTGGCACCGCGAACACCGGGGAGCTGTTTTTT
CASSIGTANTGELFF
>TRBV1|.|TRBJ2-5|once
TGCACCAGCAGCCAAGGACAGGGGGAGACCCAGTACTTC
CTSSQGQGETQYF
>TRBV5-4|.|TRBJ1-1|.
TGTGCCAGCAGCTTGGAGTCGGGATTGAACACTGAAGCTTTCTTT
CASSLESGLNTEAFF
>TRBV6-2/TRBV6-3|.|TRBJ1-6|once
TGTGCCAGCAGTTATCTCAATTCACCCCTCCACTTT
CASSYLNSPLHF
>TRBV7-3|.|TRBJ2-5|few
TGTGCCAGCAGCCAGAGTCCAGGGAACCAAGAGACCCAGTACTTC
CASSQSPGNQETQYF
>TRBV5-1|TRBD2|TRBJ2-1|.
TGCGCCAGCAGCTTTAAGCGGGGGGCCTTATCGAGCTCCTACAATGAGCAGTTCTTC
CASSFKRGALSSSYNEQFF
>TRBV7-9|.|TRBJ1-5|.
TGTGCCAGCAGCTCTCTCCCCTCTCAGCCCCAGCATTTT
CASSSLPSQPQHF
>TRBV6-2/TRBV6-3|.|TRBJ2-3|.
TGTGCCAGCAGTTACCGCACTCGCGACTATAGCACAGATACGCAGTATTTT
CASSYRTRDYSTDTQYF
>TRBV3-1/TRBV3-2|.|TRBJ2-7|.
TGTGCCAGCAGCCAAGGGGCAGGTGTCTCCTACGAGCAGTACTTC
CASSQGAGVSYEQYF
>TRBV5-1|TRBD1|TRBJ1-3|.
TGCGCCAGCAGCCGTGACAGGGCAAGAAACACCATATATTTT
CASSRDRARNTIYF
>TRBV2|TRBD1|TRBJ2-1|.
TGTGCCAGCAGTCAAGAACAGGGGGACAAGGGACCCTACAATGAGCAGTTCTTC
CASSQEQGDKGPYNEQFF
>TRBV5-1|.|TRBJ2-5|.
TGCGCCAGCAGCTTGGTGGGCAAAGAGACCCAGTACTTC
CASSLVGKETQYF